The rows below give T cell receptor beta chains drawn from one sample of a study of a mutant IDH1 vaccine in newly diagnosed glioma. Assay used: immunoSEQ multiplex PCR; TCRdb lists only in-frame clones, some missing. Here the sample spans approximately 61,000 clones, approximately 80% being singletons. These TCRs are of unknown antigen specificity. The sample consisted of PBMCs, taken from a glioma patient whose treatment included an IDH1 peptide vaccine. The receptors here all came from a man between 45 and 60 years old with glioma. CDR3s include the opening cysteine and the closing phenylalanine or tryptophan. D genes are given only for firm matches. Part of the rows lack a size; the others show once, few, many or a class for expanded clones.

-	TRBJ2-7	TRBV11-2	11	-	CASTSSYEQYF	TGTGCCAGCACCTCGAGCTACGAGCAGTACTTC
-	TRBJ2-5	TRBV5-1	13	-	CASSLPGQETQYF	TGCGCCAGCAGCTTGCCGGGTCAAGAGACCCAGTACTTC
-	TRBJ1-1	TRBV4-3	13	-	CASSQDLAAGAFF	TGCGCCAGCAGCCAAGACTTGGCGGCTGGAGCTTTCTTT
-	TRBJ2-5	TRBV5-1	15	TRBD1	CASSPGTASQETQYF	TGCGCCAGCAGCCCCGGGACAGCCTCTCAAGAGACCCAGTACTTC
once	TRBJ1-4	TRBV19	14	TRBD1	CASSTGQGNEKLFF	TGTGCCAGTAGTACGGGACAGGGTAATGAAAAACTGTTTTTT
-	TRBJ2-5	TRBV7-6	11	-	CASSGQETQYF	TGTGCCAGCAGCGGTCAAGAGACCCAGTACTTC
once	TRBJ1-2	TRBV7-2	15	-	CASSPRRLTNYGYTF	TGTGCCAGCAGCCCCCGCAGGTTGACTAACTATGGCTACACCTTC
-	TRBJ1-1	TRBV18	10	-	CASSGPGAFF	TGTGCCAGCTCAGGCCCGGGAGCTTTCTTT
-	TRBJ1-1	TRBV5-4	15	-	CASSLDRTDNTEAFF	TGTGCCAGCAGCTTGGACAGGACAGATAACACTGAGGCTTTCTTT
few	TRBJ1-1	TRBV4-1	13	-	CASSRQINTEAFF	TGCGCCAGCAGCCGCCAAATTAACACTGAAGCTTTCTTT
-	TRBJ1-5	TRBV9	15	TRBD1	CASSVGEGARQPQHF	TGTGCCAGCAGCGTAGGAGAGGGGGCAAGGCAGCCCCAGCATTTT
-	TRBJ2-7	TRBV7-9	14	TRBD2	CASSRLAGSYEQYF	TGTGCCAGCAGCCGACTAGCAGGCTCCTACGAGCAGTACTTC
-	TRBJ2-3	TRBV5-1	18	TRBD2	CASSLFRGGRAEADTQYF	TGCGCCAGCAGCTTGTTTCGGGGGGGCCGGGCGGAGGCAGATACGCAGTATTTT
-	TRBJ1-2	TRBV6-4	10	-	CARTGNGYTF	TGTGCCAGGACAGGAAATGGCTACACCTTC
-	TRBJ2-2	TRBV5-1	16	-	CASKEAAPIDTGELFF	TGCGCCAGCAAGGAGGCGGCCCCGATTGACACCGGGGAGCTGTTTTTT
-	TRBJ1-2	TRBV28	13	-	CASRKATYYGYTF	TGTGCCAGCAGGAAGGCTACTTACTATGGCTACACCTTC
-	TRBJ2-3	TRBV15	14	-	CATSSTRSQDTQYF	TGTGCCACCAGCAGCACTAGGTCTCAAGATACGCAGTATTTT
-	TRBJ1-1	TRBV10-2	13	TRBD1	CASGGTGGTEAFF	TGCGCCAGCGGTGGGACAGGCGGAACTGAAGCTTTCTTT
-	TRBJ2-2	TRBV4-1	13	-	CASSQGNPGELFF	TGCGCCAGCAGCCAAGGGAACCCCGGGGAGCTGTTTTTT
-	TRBJ2-1	TRBV10-3	15	TRBD2	CAISESREGYNEQFF	TGTGCCATCAGTGAGTCGAGGGAGGGTTACAATGAGCAGTTCTTC
-	TRBJ2-7	TRBV7-9	14	-	CASSLPSGASEQYF	TGTGCCAGCAGCTTACCTAGTGGAGCCAGCGAGCAGTACTTC
few	TRBJ2-1	TRBV15	14	-	CATSRGDLNNEQFF	TGTGCCACCAGCAGGGGGGATTTGAACAATGAGCAGTTCTTC
-	TRBJ2-7	TRBV7-2	15	-	CASSLVYPPGYEQYF	TGTGCCAGCAGCTTAGTCTACCCCCCGGGGTACGAGCAGTACTTC
-	TRBJ2-2	TRBV5-6	17	TRBD1	CASSKGQGAINTGELFF	TGTGCCAGCAGCAAGGGACAGGGGGCGATTAACACCGGGGAGCTGTTTTTT
-	TRBJ2-3	TRBV15	16	-	CATSREPAGNTDTQYF	TGTGCCACCAGCAGAGAGCCCGCTGGGAACACAGATACGCAGTATTTT
-	TRBJ2-1	TRBV7-8	14	TRBD2	CASSSGLAGEEQFF	TGTGCCAGCAGCTCCGGACTAGCGGGGGAGGAGCAGTTCTTC
-	TRBJ2-1	TRBV5-4	15	TRBD1	CASSFRQGGDNEQFF	TGTGCCAGCAGCTTCCGACAGGGGGGAGACAATGAGCAGTTCTTC
few	TRBJ1-4	TRBV5-1	14	TRBD1	CASSPGTEGEKLFF	TGCGCCAGCAGCCCCGGGACAGAGGGTGAAAAACTGTTTTTT
-	TRBJ1-2	TRBV7-9	15	-	CASSSPRQLVYGYTF	TGTGCCAGCAGTTCCCCCAGACAGCTAGTCTATGGCTACACCTTC
-	TRBJ2-1	TRBV5-1	15	TRBD2	CASSPPQGLAVEQFF	TGCGCCAGCAGCCCCCCTCAGGGACTAGCGGTTGAGCAGTTCTTC
-	TRBJ2-1	TRBV9	16	-	CASKPSTGGSYNEQFF	TGTGCCAGCAAGCCCTCGACTGGGGGCTCCTACAATGAGCAGTTCTTC
-	TRBJ2-3	TRBV7-8	15	-	CASGRFGGQADTQYF	TGTGCCAGCGGACGATTCGGGGGGCAGGCGGATACGCAGTATTTT
few	TRBJ2-2	TRBV6-6	15	TRBD2	CASQKRGRNTGELFF	TGTGCCAGCCAGAAGCGGGGGAGGAACACCGGGGAGCTGTTTTTT
-	TRBJ2-2	TRBV9	18	TRBD2	CASSPGTSGSLNTGELFF	TGTGCCAGCAGCCCCGGGACTAGCGGGAGTTTGAACACCGGGGAGCTGTTTTTT
-	TRBJ2-7	TRBV27	15	-	CASSLSIGGRVEQYF	TGTGCCAGCAGTTTATCTATTGGGGGGCGGGTCGAGCAGTACTTC
-	TRBJ2-6	TRBV27	13	-	CASKVSGANVLTF	TGTGCCAGCAAGGTCTCTGGGGCCAACGTCCTGACTTTC
-	TRBJ2-1	TRBV6-4	15	TRBD2	CASSAVAGSYNEQFF	TGTGCCAGCAGTGCGGTAGCGGGCTCCTACAATGAGCAGTTCTTC
-	TRBJ2-5	TRBV15	14	-	CATSRIKRGETQYF	TGTGCCACCAGCAGAATCAAACGGGGGGAGACCCAGTACTTC
-	TRBJ2-1	TRBV6-5	13	-	CASSYSGAAFKFF	TGTGCCAGCAGTTACTCGGGGGCCGCTTTTAAGTTCTTC
-	TRBJ1-4	TRBV19	14	TRBD1	CASSGQGTNEKLFF	TGTGCCAGTTCTGGACAGGGAACTAATGAAAAACTGTTTTTT
once	TRBJ1-5	TRBV11-2	15	-	CASSSRTVSNQPQHF	TGTGCCAGCAGTTCCCGGACGGTAAGCAATCAGCCCCAGCATTTT
-	TRBJ2-5	TRBV19	15	TRBD1	CASRPTTGAGETQYF	TGTGCCAGTAGGCCCACGACAGGGGCAGGGGAGACCCAGTACTTC
-	TRBJ2-7	TRBV25-1	14	TRBD2	CASSPGLAEYEQYF	TGTGCCAGCAGCCCGGGACTAGCTGAATACGAGCAGTACTTC
-	TRBJ2-6	TRBV7-7	19	-	CASSLPHQGRVSGANVLTF	TGTGCCAGCAGCTTACCCCACCAGGGTAGAGTGTCTGGGGCCAACGTCCTGACTTTC
-	TRBJ2-7	TRBV29-1	13	TRBD1	CSVGQGLTYEQYF	TGCAGCGTCGGACAGGGACTCACCTACGAGCAGTACTTC
-	TRBJ2-7	TRBV9	14	TRBD1	CASSVFTGGGEQYF	TGTGCCAGCAGCGTATTCACAGGGGGCGGCGAGCAGTACTTC
once	TRBJ2-5	TRBV7-2	13	-	CASSERVQRDQYF	TGTGCCAGCAGTGAGCGGGTACAAAGGGACCAGTACTTC
-	TRBJ1-1	TRBV13	14	-	CASSFQGLNTEAFF	TGTGCCAGCAGTTTCCAGGGGCTGAACACTGAAGCTTTCTTT
few	TRBJ1-1	TRBV2	12	-	CASSVGNTEAFF	TGTGCCAGCAGCGTGGGTAACACTGAAGCTTTCTTT
-	TRBJ2-2	TRBV29-1	14	-	CSGRDNANTGELFF	TGCAGCGGACGGGACAACGCGAACACCGGGGAGCTGTTTTTT
-	TRBJ1-1	TRBV19	14	TRBD1	CASSHGDRESEAFF	TGTGCCAGTAGCCATGGGGACAGGGAATCTGAAGCTTTCTTT